This TCR beta chain was captured in a study of blood T cell repertoires in COVID-19. Turning to the study itself: COVID-19 samples from acute and convalescent phases originated in the United States, Italy and Spain. Sources were T cells, B-cell-depleted T cells, or PBMCs; the material itself was cDNA or gDNA.

In the authors' workflow: Reference gene primer amplification in the assay estimated nucleated cell counts. TCRdb's copy holds only in-frame clones and misses some; the assay was immunoSEQ multiplex PCR. The DNA gave D and trimming, while V, J and clone size come from that table. In the table there are about 200,000 clones, more than 70% of which are singletons. In Cohort 3, a recovered donor had either two negative PCRs, clearance, or symptom resolution. This clone appeared a few times. This CDR3 is 8 amino acids long. Sequencing input: PBMCs or T cells enriched from blood (not recorded which). This sequence originates from a woman under 30 who had recovered from COVID-19. V usage is TRBV21-1 and J usage is TRBJ1-1. TRBV21-1 is a recognized pseudogene. The CDR3 sequence: CASPGLEF. CDR3 DNA: TGTGCCAGCCCCGGTCTCGAGTTT.